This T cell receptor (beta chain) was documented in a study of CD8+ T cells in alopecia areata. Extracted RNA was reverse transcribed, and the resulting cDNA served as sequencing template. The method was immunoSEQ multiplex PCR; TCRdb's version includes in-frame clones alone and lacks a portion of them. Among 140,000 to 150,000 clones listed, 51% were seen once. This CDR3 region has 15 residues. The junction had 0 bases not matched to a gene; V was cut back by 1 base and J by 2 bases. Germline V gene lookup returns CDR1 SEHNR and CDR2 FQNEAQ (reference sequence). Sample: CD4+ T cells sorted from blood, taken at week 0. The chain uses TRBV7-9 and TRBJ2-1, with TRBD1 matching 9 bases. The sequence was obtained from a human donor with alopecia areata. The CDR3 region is CASSLDRGPYNEQFF. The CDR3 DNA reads TGTGCCAGCAGCTTAGACAGGGGGCCCTACAATGAGCAGTTCTTC.